The next 2 T cell receptor beta chains were all read from a single sample in a study of cytotoxic CD8 clonotypes in ibrutinib-treated CLL. The data were produced by immunoSEQ multiplex PCR, yet TCRdb's version contains in-frame clones alone and is incomplete. The sample contains fewer than 400,000 clones, 60% to 80% of which appear only once. Specimen: PBMCs, collected after 36 months of ibrutinib treatment. These receptor sequences come from a human donor with chronic lymphocytic leukemia.

This clone was observed a single time. The chain has TRBV25-1 and TRBJ2-7; D gene ambiguous. Germline V gives CDR1 MGHDK, CDR2 SYGVNS. V was clipped by 4 bases and J by 2 bases, with 9 bases between them. CDR3 size: 13 residues. CDR3 sequence (DNA): TGTGCCAGCAGTGCGCAGCCTGCCTACGAGCAGTACTTC. Translation gives CASSAQPAYEQYF.

V is TRBV5-1 and J is TRBJ2-3; 7 positions agree with TRBD1. Trimming took 4 bases from V and 0 from J; bases not matched to a gene: 5. Per germline, CDR1 SGHRS and CDR2 YFSETQ. This CDR3 region has 15 residues. The CDR3 sequence is CASSPGGGSTDTQYF. CDR3 DNA: TGCGCCAGCAGCCCAGGGGGTGGTAGCACAGATACGCAGTATTTT.